This T cell receptor (beta chain) is from a study of blood T cell repertoires in COVID-19. Germline CDR1 and CDR2: MDHEN and SYDVKM. The CDR3 contains 13 residues. V lost 6 bases, J lost 5 bases, and 1 base stayed unmatched. The protocol was immunoSEQ multiplex PCR, while the TCRdb copy is restricted to in-frame clones and leaves out a portion. Counted here are about 440,000 clones, 70% to 90% occurring once; the ten biggest clones make up about 2.1%. This clonotype originated in a woman aged 18-35 years with acute COVID-19. The chain is built from TRBV28 and TRBJ1-5; 10 bases match TRBD1. The sample taken for sequencing was PBMCs or T cells enriched from blood (not recorded which). CDR3 bases: TGTGCCAGCAGGGGGACAGGGGATCAGCCCCAGCATTTT. Translated, it gives CASRGTGDQPQHF.